This T cell receptor beta chain was retrieved from a study of shared clonotypes between healthy human individuals. For the study at large: Three plates were used per donor for CD4 naive, three for CD4 memory, two for CD8 naive and one for CD8 memory.

Study observations and caveats: Blood was the only sampled material, and tissue repertoires likely differ. In general, naive subsets displayed greater estimated richness than memory subsets did.

Original data processing: Junction-only sequences without quality scores came from ImmunoSEQ, so filtering differed. The repertoire was sequenced with immunoSEQ multiplex PCR; TCRdb's copy has only in-frame clones and lacks some. The V and J calls and clone size are taken from that table; D and trimming were inferred from the DNA. The sample contains about 1.1 million clones, around three quarters of which appear only once. Remarks on this clone: Its antigen is not known.

This TCR derives from a man between 18 and 29 years old in good health. Some clones in this sample may be carry-over from other donors' samples. The sequenced material came from memory CD4+ T cells from PBMCs. The subset denotes: CD45RA-negative fraction.

The CDR3 spells CASSLPPGGSSSYEQYF. CDR3 coding DNA: TGTGCCAGCAGTTTGCCCCCGGGCGGCTCTAGCTCCTACGAGCAGTACTTC. This chain joins TRBV28 and TRBJ2-7, with D uncertain. The CDR3 has 17 amino acids. Germline loops: CDR1 MDHEN, CDR2 SYDVKM. V lost 3 bases, J lost 0 bases, and 18 bases lay in between.